This is a list of T cell receptor beta chains from one sample in a study of T cell changes during pregnancy in multiple sclerosis. Profiling relied on immunoSEQ multiplex PCR, and the TCRdb table lists in-frame clones only, not all of them. The sample carries about 61,000 clones, around 89% recorded once. The sequenced sample was peripheral blood, obtained in the first trimester of pregnancy. The receptors stem from a female donor in good health, enrolled as a control in a pregnancy study. Both conserved end residues are part of each CDR3. Fields, in order: clone size, J gene, D gene, V gene, CDR3 protein, CDR3 DNA. A D gene is named only where the DNA matches it firmly. Clone size is not always given. Where it is, it says once, few, many or a class for expanded clones.

size: NA; J: TRBJ2-7; D: TRBD1; V: TRBV27; CDR3: CASSFPGTGTSEQYF; DNA: TGTGCCAGCAGTTTCCCCGGGACAGGGACCTCCGAGCAGTACTTC
size: NA; J: TRBJ2-1; D: NA; V: TRBV7-6; CDR3: CASSLRPRTYNEQFF; DNA: TGTGCCAGCAGCTTACGTCCTAGGACCTACAATGAGCAGTTCTTC
size: NA; J: TRBJ2-3; D: NA; V: TRBV6-4; CDR3: CASSDANSYTDTQYF; DNA: TGTGCCAGCAGTGACGCTAACAGTTACACAGATACGCAGTATTTT
size: NA; J: TRBJ1-1; D: NA; V: TRBV19; CDR3: CASSTTRGTEAFF; DNA: TGTGCCAGTAGTACAACAAGGGGGACTGAAGCTTTCTTT
size: NA; J: TRBJ1-2; D: NA; V: TRBV7-2; CDR3: CASSPTGRAGYGYTF; DNA: TGTGCCAGCAGCCCCACGGGGAGGGCGGGCTATGGCTACACCTTC
size: NA; J: TRBJ1-5; D: NA; V: TRBV7-9; CDR3: CASSLVGGTSNQPQHF; DNA: TGTGCCAGCAGCTTAGTAGGCGGAACCAGCAATCAGCCCCAGCATTTT
size: NA; J: TRBJ2-3; D: NA; V: TRBV5-1; CDR3: CASIGAADTQYF; DNA: TGCGCCAGCATCGGAGCCGCAGATACGCAGTATTTT
size: NA; J: TRBJ1-6; D: NA; V: TRBV23-1; CDR3: CASSQFRGTDPDSPLHF; DNA: TGCGCCAGCAGTCAATTTCGGGGGACTGACCCCGATTCACCCCTCCACTTT
size: NA; J: TRBJ1-6; D: TRBD1; V: TRBV5-8; CDR3: CASSSVGGASPLHF; DNA: TGTGCCAGCAGCTCAGTAGGGGGCGCTTCACCCCTCCACTTT
size: NA; J: TRBJ1-6; D: TRBD1; V: TRBV19; CDR3: CASGDRGFSPLHF; DNA: TGTGCCAGTGGGGACAGGGGCTTTTCACCCCTCCACTTT
size: NA; J: TRBJ2-1; D: NA; V: TRBV2; CDR3: CASKGRGWMDEQFF; DNA: TGTGCCAGCAAGGGAAGGGGGTGGATGGATGAGCAGTTCTTC
size: NA; J: TRBJ2-3; D: TRBD2; V: TRBV7-2; CDR3: CASSLGLAGGTDTQYF; DNA: TGTGCCAGCAGCTTAGGACTAGCGGGGGGCACAGATACGCAGTATTTT
size: NA; J: TRBJ2-1; D: TRBD2; V: TRBV15; CDR3: CATRDFPREGYNEQFF; DNA: TGTGCCACCAGGGACTTCCCCCGGGAGGGCTACAATGAGCAGTTCTTC
size: NA; J: TRBJ2-1; D: TRBD1; V: TRBV12-5; CDR3: CASGPQGSHNEQFF; DNA: TGTGCTAGTGGCCCACAGGGGTCCCACAATGAGCAGTTCTTC
size: NA; J: TRBJ2-7; D: NA; V: TRBV6-6; CDR3: CASSYPPPSSYEQYF; DNA: TGTGCCAGCAGTTATCCCCCACCGAGCTCCTACGAGCAGTACTTC
size: NA; J: TRBJ1-2; D: NA; V: TRBV7-9; CDR3: CASSTKQGSYGYTF; DNA: TGTGCCAGCAGCACAAAACAGGGATCTTATGGCTACACCTTC
size: NA; J: TRBJ2-1; D: TRBD2; V: TRBV6-5; CDR3: CASRLSGRAYNEQFF; DNA: TGTGCCAGCAGACTTAGCGGGAGGGCCTACAATGAGCAGTTCTTC
size: once; J: TRBJ2-2; D: NA; V: TRBV7-2; CDR3: CASSLSPSPHTGELFF; DNA: TGTGCCAGCAGCCTTAGTCCTAGCCCCCACACCGGGGAGCTGTTTTTT
size: NA; J: TRBJ2-1; D: NA; V: TRBV14; CDR3: CASSQAGPSYNEQFF; DNA: TGTGCCAGCAGCCAGGCGGGCCCCTCCTACAATGAGCAGTTCTTC
size: NA; J: TRBJ2-3; D: TRBD1; V: TRBV6-4; CDR3: CASSETGGTDTQYF; DNA: TGTGCCAGCAGTGAAACAGGGGGCACAGATACGCAGTATTTT
size: NA; J: TRBJ1-1; D: NA; V: TRBV6-5; CDR3: CATSRPVNTEAFF; DNA: TGTGCCACCAGCAGGCCAGTGAACACTGAAGCTTTCTTT
size: once; J: TRBJ2-1; D: TRBD1; V: TRBV27; CDR3: CASSFGDRAYNEQFF; DNA: TGTGCCAGCAGTTTCGGGGACAGGGCCTACAATGAGCAGTTCTTC
size: NA; J: TRBJ2-5; D: TRBD2; V: TRBV19; CDR3: CASSITSGGQETQYF; DNA: TGTGCCAGTAGTATTACTAGCGGGGGGCAAGAGACCCAGTACTTC
size: NA; J: TRBJ2-7; D: NA; V: TRBV5-8; CDR3: CASSLAGRGSYEQYF; DNA: TGTGCCAGCAGCTTGGCCGGCAGGGGCTCCTACGAGCAGTACTTC
size: NA; J: TRBJ2-2; D: NA; V: TRBV9; CDR3: CASSPDWGPNTGELFF; DNA: TGTGCCAGCAGCCCCGACTGGGGGCCAAACACCGGGGAGCTGTTTTTT
size: once; J: TRBJ1-2; D: NA; V: TRBV27; CDR3: CASSPGHKNGYTF; DNA: TGTGCCAGCAGTCCGGGACATAAGAATGGCTACACCTTC
size: NA; J: TRBJ2-7; D: NA; V: TRBV14; CDR3: CASSQDRGRPQYF; DNA: TGTGCCAGCAGCCAAGATAGGGGGAGACCGCAGTACTTC
size: NA; J: TRBJ1-3; D: NA; V: TRBV11-3; CDR3: CASSLGAGNTIYF; DNA: TGTGCCAGCAGCTTAGGAGCTGGAAACACCATATATTTT
size: NA; J: TRBJ1-1; D: NA; V: TRBV14; CDR3: CASSRDIGSEAFF; DNA: TGTGCCAGCAGCCGGGACATTGGGTCTGAAGCTTTCTTT
size: NA; J: TRBJ2-5; D: NA; V: TRBV19; CDR3: CASSRGSGETQYF; DNA: TGTGCCAGTAGTCGGGGATCTGGGGAGACCCAGTACTTC
size: NA; J: TRBJ1-1; D: NA; V: TRBV11-2; CDR3: CASSLYQGYGTEAFF; DNA: TGTGCCAGCAGCTTATACCAGGGGTATGGCACTGAAGCTTTCTTT
size: few; J: TRBJ1-1; D: NA; V: TRBV29-1; CDR3: CSVDFGTITEAFF; DNA: TGCAGCGTTGATTTTGGGACAATCACTGAAGCTTTCTTT
size: NA; J: TRBJ1-5; D: TRBD1; V: TRBV15; CDR3: CATSRDRTGGVGSNQPQHF; DNA: TGTGCCACCAGCAGAGATAGGACAGGGGGAGTGGGTAGCAATCAGCCCCAGCATTTT